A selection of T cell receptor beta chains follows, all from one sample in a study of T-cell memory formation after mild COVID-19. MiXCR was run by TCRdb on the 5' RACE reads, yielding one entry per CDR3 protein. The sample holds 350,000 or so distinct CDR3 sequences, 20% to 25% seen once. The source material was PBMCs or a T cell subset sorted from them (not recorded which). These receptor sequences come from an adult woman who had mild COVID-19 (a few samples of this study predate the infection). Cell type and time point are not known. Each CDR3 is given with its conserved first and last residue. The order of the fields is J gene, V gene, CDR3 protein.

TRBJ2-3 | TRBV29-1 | CSGVASGALSTQYF
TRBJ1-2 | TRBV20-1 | CSARGQGKWYNGYTF
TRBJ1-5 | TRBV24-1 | CATSDSRQGGLSNQPQHF
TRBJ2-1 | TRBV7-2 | CASRLDMNEQFF
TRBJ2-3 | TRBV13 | CASSSRLAGELTDTQYF
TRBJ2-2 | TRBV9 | CASSAELNTGELFF
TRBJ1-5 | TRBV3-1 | CASSPQEGGQPQHF
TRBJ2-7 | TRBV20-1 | CSATQGWEQYF
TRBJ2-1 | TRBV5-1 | CASSLEAGAFYNEQFF
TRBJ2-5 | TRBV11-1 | CASSLPRASTVGYQETQYF
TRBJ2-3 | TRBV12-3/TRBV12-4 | CASSRASSTDTQYF
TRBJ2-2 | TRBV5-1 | CASSFGALKSDTGELFF
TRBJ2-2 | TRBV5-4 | CASSLWQPRDPWNTGELFF
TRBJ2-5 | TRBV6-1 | CASSPGPGRGETQYF
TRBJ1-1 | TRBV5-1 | CASSHSRINTEAFF
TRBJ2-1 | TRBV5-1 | CASSPFTSGTYNEQFF
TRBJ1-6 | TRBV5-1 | CASSLRVVDSPLHF
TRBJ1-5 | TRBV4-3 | CASSPTGTASNQPQHF
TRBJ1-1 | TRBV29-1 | CSVDLGQVNTEAFF
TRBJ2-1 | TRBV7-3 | CASSLGGTSGYNEQFF
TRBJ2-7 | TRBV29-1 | CSVDGGYEQYF
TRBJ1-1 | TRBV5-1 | CASSLPGREGAFF
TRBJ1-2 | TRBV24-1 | CATSPGQGFYGYTF
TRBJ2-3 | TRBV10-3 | CAISESSGSADTQYF
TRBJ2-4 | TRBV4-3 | CASSQAGQRKNIQYF
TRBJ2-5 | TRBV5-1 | CASSLFQGRETQYF
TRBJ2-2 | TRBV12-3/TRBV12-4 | CASSLTRKDRELFF
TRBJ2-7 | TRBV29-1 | CSVDRGSSYEQYF
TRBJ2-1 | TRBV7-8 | CASGLAGEYNEQFF
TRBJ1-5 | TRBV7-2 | CASSLSKSNQPQHF
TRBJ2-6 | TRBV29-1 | CSVEEISGANVLTF
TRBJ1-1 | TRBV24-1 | CATSDGGTANTEAFF
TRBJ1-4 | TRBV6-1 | CASSEGTKKLFF
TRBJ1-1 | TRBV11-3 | CASSLRGTGIRTEAFF
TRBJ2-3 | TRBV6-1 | CASRTGRSRTSTDTQYF
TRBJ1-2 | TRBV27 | CASSPRRGNYGYTF
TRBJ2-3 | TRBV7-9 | CASSPGPTATDTQYF
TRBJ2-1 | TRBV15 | CATSRDSLLAGAARDEQFF
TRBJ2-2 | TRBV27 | CASSHFTGELFF
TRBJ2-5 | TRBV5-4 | CASSLGPATQETQYF
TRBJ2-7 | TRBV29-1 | CSGGDGYYEQYF
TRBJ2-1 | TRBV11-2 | CASRRESSYNEQFF
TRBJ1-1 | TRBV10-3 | CAISVQMNTEAFF
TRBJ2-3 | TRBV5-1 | CASSLSGESDTQYF
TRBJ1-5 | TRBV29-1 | CSVVENKGGEIYEQPQHF
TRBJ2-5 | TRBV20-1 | CSASPTRFGTQYF
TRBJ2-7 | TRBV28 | CASTTEISSYEQYF
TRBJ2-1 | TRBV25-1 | CASSGTTGAYYNEQFF
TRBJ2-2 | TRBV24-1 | CATSDTWGLNTGELFF
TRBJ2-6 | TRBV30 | CAWMAGGVSSGANVLTF